This T cell receptor (beta chain) was captured by sequencing in a study of cytomegalovirus exposure and HLA in healthy donors. Study-level results: TCR beta chain V- and J-gene trimming was linked, in a later analysis, to a missense variant in DCLRE1C. Whilst most TCR sequences proved rare, a subset of public TCRs occurred across many donors. Near-uniform donor sequencing depth was presumed by presence/absence analyses.

Both 60 Vbeta primers and 13 Jbeta primers went into the PCR. The assay was immunoSEQ multiplex PCR, and TCRdb's table has in-frame clones only and misses some. The sample gives some 120,000 clones, roughly 74% of which show up once; under 6.5% is in the top ten. As for this clone: What it binds is not known.

Trimming left V 7 bases short and J 6 bases short, with 10 bases between. Per the germline V gene, CDR1 is LNHDA and CDR2 is SQIVND (reference sequence). There are 12 residues in the CDR3. V and J are TRBV19 and TRBJ1-3; D unresolved. What was sequenced was PBMCs. The receptor comes from a woman between 45 and 65 years old in good health and CMV-seropositive. CDR3 region: CASTNSPNTIYF. CDR3 sequence (DNA): TGTGCCAGTACGAACAGCCCAAACACCATATATTTT.